The rows below give T cell receptor beta chains drawn from one sample of a study of blood T cell repertoires in COVID-19. Clones were sequenced by immunoSEQ multiplex PCR, and TCRdb holds only the in-frame ones, with some missing. The table includes about 190,000 clones, around 80% detected once. The specimen was peripheral blood. These receptors were obtained from a woman aged 60-70 years with COVID-19, enrolled during active disease. CDR3s include the opening cysteine and the closing phenylalanine or tryptophan. Each record gives: clone size, J gene, D gene, V gene, CDR3 protein, CDR3 DNA. The D gene is left open where the match is weak. For some rows the clone size is stated as once, few or many, or as a class when expanded; others skip it.

NA TRBJ2-5 NA TRBV7-2 CASSLGGATKETQYF TGTGCCAGCAGCTTAGGTGGGGCCACCAAAGAGACCCAGTACTTC
NA TRBJ1-2 TRBD1 TRBV2 CASSERGPNYGYTF TGTGCCAGCAGTGAAAGGGGGCCGAACTATGGCTACACCTTC
NA TRBJ1-1 NA TRBV9 CASSVVGGENTEAFF TGTGCCAGCAGCGTAGTAGGCGGAGAGAACACTGAAGCTTTCTTT
NA TRBJ2-2 TRBD2 TRBV19 CASSPGLAGGTGELFF TGTGCCAGTAGTCCTGGACTAGCGGGAGGTACCGGGGAGCTGTTTTTT
NA TRBJ2-3 TRBD2 TRBV10-3 CAISLAGGSTDTQYF TGTGCCATCAGTCTCGCGGGGGGGAGCACAGATACGCAGTATTTT
NA TRBJ2-5 NA TRBV27 CASSLDGHSQETQYF TGTGCCAGCAGTTTAGATGGGCATAGCCAAGAGACCCAGTACTTC
NA TRBJ1-1 TRBD1 TRBV13 CASSRTGLNTEAFF TGTGCCAGCAGCCGGACAGGTCTGAACACTGAAGCTTTCTTT
NA TRBJ1-4 TRBD1 TRBV6-5 CASSPQGVNEKLFF TGTGCCAGCAGCCCACAGGGGGTTAATGAAAAACTGTTTTTT
many TRBJ2-2 NA TRBV6-4 CASSDSGTRNTGELFF TGTGCCAGCAGTGACTCGGGAACTAGAAACACCGGGGAGCTGTTTTTT
NA TRBJ1-2 TRBD1 TRBV13 CASSLRDRYGYTF TGTGCCAGCAGCTTACGGGACAGATATGGCTACACCTTC
once TRBJ1-5 NA TRBV10-2 CASSEWSGPGNQPQHF TGCGCCAGCAGTGAGTGGAGCGGACCAGGCAATCAGCCCCAGCATTTT
NA TRBJ2-1 NA TRBV18 CASSPLYTPSGNEQFF TGTGCCAGCTCACCACTCTATACTCCCTCGGGAAATGAGCAGTTCTTC
NA TRBJ1-5 NA TRBV9 CASSVETGQPQHF TGTGCCAGCAGCGTAGAAACAGGTCAGCCCCAGCATTTT
NA TRBJ2-1 TRBD1 TRBV28 CASSSPGTVYNEQFF TGTGCCAGCAGTTCACCCGGGACAGTATACAATGAGCAGTTCTTC
NA TRBJ1-5 NA TRBV11-3 CASSCRRWARNQPQHF TGTGCCAGCAGTTGCCGTCGCTGGGCCCGGAATCAGCCCCAGCATTTT
NA TRBJ1-1 TRBD1 TRBV7-2 CASSRDSWTEAFF TGTGCCAGCAGTCGGGACAGCTGGACTGAAGCTTTCTTT
NA TRBJ2-3 NA TRBV30 CAWRGGGTDTQYF TGTGCCTGGAGAGGGGGGGGCACAGATACGCAGTATTTT
NA TRBJ2-1 NA TRBV7-2 CASSLDSYNEQFF TGTGCCAGCAGCTTAGACAGCTACAATGAGCAGTTCTTC
few TRBJ2-5 NA TRBV4-3 CASSQAHREETQYF TGCGCCAGCAGCCAAGCCCACAGGGAGGAGACCCAGTACTTC
few TRBJ1-2 NA TRBV3-1/TRBV3-2 CASSQDQGDYGYTF TGTGCCAGCAGCCAAGATCAGGGTGACTATGGCTACACCTTC
NA TRBJ1-6 NA TRBV27 CASSLRGPLHF TGTGCCAGCAGTTTACGAGGGCCCCTCCACTTT
many TRBJ2-2 TRBD2 TRBV6-4 CASSGTSGSTGELFF TGTGCCAGCAGTGGGACTAGCGGGAGCACCGGGGAGCTGTTTTTT
few TRBJ1-1 NA TRBV28 CASSFSRRNTEAFF TGTGCCAGCAGTTTTTCCAGGCGGAACACTGAAGCTTTCTTT
NA TRBJ1-1 NA TRBV5-1 CASSLVGLETEAFF TGCGCCAGCAGCTTGGTGGGGCTCGAAACTGAAGCTTTCTTT
NA TRBJ2-4 TRBD1 TRBV10-3 CAISESTRVGQGARGWNIQYF TGTGCCATCAGTGAGTCGACCCGTGTGGGACAGGGGGCGCGAGGTTGGAACATTCAGTACTTC
NA TRBJ1-4 TRBD1 TRBV10-3 CAISETGQGSPNEKLFF TGTGCCATCAGTGAGACGGGACAGGGGTCTCCTAATGAAAAACTGTTTTTT